This TCR beta chain was sequenced in a study of CD8+CD57+ T cells in acquired aplastic anemia. Background on the study: CD4+ and CD8+ cells, once sorted, gave DNA averaging approximately 3.3 ug.

A note on this clonotype: What it recognizes is unknown.

Profiling of TCR beta VDJ combinations and CDR3 sequences used genomic DNA as template. TCRdb redid the calling of the reads with MiXCR, one entry per CDR3 protein. Of some 190,000 distinct CDR3 sequences listed, approximately 46% are singletons. Study conclusions and caveats: The study identified about 30 CD8+ CDR3 sequences shared by patients and controls.

Trimming took off 1 base at V and 5 bases at J, with 9 bases between the two ends. The length of the CDR3 is 13 residues. The germline CDR1 and CDR2 sequences are SGHRS and YFSETQ. This receptor was identified in a human donor in good health. This sequence joins TRBV5-1 and TRBJ1-2; D unclear. Sequenced material: sorted CD4+, CD8+, or CD8+CD57+ T cells (not recorded which) from PBMCs. In DNA, the CDR3 is TGCGCCAGCAGCTTGTCGGAAGTGTATGGCTACACCTTC. It translates to CASSLSEVYGYTF.